The present entry profiles one T cell receptor beta chain with its context. The sample belongs to a study of PD-L1 blockade in urothelial cancer. Study as a whole: Atezolizumab was started by patients at some point between 2013 and 2014 at 1,200 mg intravenously every 3 weeks. Male sex and bladder-origin urothelial cancer characterized about 85% of the 29 patients. Timepoints chosen for blood analysis were 3 weeks (second dose) and 6 weeks after treatment start. Among blood samples, the median T cell count was approximately 150,000.

As to time point: pretreatment peripheral blood. TCRdb keeps only in-frame clones here, not all; method: immunoSEQ multiplex PCR. The top ten clones hold 1.6% of a sample with under 70,000 clones, roughly four fifths of them seen once. The CDR3 totals 17 residues. CDR1 is SGHVS, CDR2 FQNEAQ, per germline. V shed 0 bases, J shed 4 bases, and the junction held 8 bases outside the gene matches. The specimen was PBMCs, collected around atezolizumab (anti-PD-L1) treatment. This sequence joins TRBV7-8 and TRBJ2-5, with 10 bases lining up with TRBD2. The origin of this receptor is a man between 65 and 85 years old with urothelial cancer. CDR3 in DNA: TGTGCCAGCAGCTTAGCGGGAAGCGGGAGGGCCCGAGAGACCCAGTACTTC. Its translation is CASSLAGSGRARETQYF.